The T cell receptor (beta chain) under discussion was sequenced for a study of CD8 T cells in ankylosing spondylitis. Study-wide results and limits: A TCR beta motif of roughly eight highly homologous variants seemed to mark ankylosing spondylitis blood. Researchers reportedly found disease-linked clones significantly enriched in matched ankylosing spondylitis synovial fluid. As for the disease-linked clones, they showed a CD8+ phenotype and occurred at relatively low frequencies in peripheral blood.

Making the TCR beta libraries involved quantitative 5'-RACE with molecular barcodes. TCRdb itself ran the 5' RACE reads through MiXCR, one entry per CDR3 protein. The sample shows 200,000 to 300,000 distinct CDR3 sequences, 10% of them seen only once. This clonotype was counted only a few times. Antigen specificity is unknown. The germline V gene has CDR1 SGHVS and CDR2 FQNEAQ. V was clipped by 3 bases and J by 7 bases; unmatched bases: 4. This CDR3 comprises 15 residues. This chain uses TRBV7-8 with TRBJ2-1; 12 bases match TRBD2. Material for sequencing was blood, either unsorted or a sorted T cell fraction (not recorded which). This receptor was identified in a male donor with ankylosing spondylitis or in good health (not recorded which). The CDR3 coding sequence is TGTGCCAGCAGCTTCACTAGCGGGGGGACGAATGAGCAGTTCTTC. Translated: CASSFTSGGTNEQFF.